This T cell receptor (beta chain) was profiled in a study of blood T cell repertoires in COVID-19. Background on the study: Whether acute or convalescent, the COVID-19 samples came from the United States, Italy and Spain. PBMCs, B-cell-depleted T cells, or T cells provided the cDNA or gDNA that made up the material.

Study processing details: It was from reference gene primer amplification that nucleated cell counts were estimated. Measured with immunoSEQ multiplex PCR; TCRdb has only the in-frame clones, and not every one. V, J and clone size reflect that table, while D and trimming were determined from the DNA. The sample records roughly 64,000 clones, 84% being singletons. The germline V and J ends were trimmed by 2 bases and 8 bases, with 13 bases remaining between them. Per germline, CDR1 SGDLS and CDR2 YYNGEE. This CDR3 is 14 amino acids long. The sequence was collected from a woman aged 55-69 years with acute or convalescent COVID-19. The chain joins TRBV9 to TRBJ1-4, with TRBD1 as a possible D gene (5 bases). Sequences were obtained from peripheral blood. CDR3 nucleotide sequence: TGTGCCAGCAGCGTCGGCGGGGCGTACGAAAAACTGTTTTTT. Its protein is CASSVGGAYEKLFF.